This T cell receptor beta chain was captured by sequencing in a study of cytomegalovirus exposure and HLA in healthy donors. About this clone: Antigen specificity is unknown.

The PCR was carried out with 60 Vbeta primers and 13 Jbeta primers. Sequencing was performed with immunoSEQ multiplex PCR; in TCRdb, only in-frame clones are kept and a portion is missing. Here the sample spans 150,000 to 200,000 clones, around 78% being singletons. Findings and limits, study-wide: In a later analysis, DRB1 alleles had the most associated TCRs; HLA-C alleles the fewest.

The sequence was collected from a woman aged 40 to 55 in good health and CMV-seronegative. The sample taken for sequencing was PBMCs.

The CDR3 nucleotides are TGTGCCAGCAGTTTTTTGCGGGACCAGGGAGGGCGAGAGACCCAGTACTTC. It encodes CASSFLRDQGGRETQYF. The chain employs TRBV28 and TRBJ2-5; 7 bases map to TRBD2. The germline V gene has CDR1 MDHEN and CDR2 SYDVKM. This CDR3 spans 17 amino acids. Trimming at V came to 3 bases and at J to 4 bases, leaving 14 bases not matched to a gene. The whole variable domain, filled in from reference TRBV28 and TRBJ2-5, reads DVKVTQSSRYLVKRTGEKVFLECVQDMDHENMFWYRQDPGLGLRLIYFSYDVKMKEKGDIPEGYSVSREKKERFSLILESASTNQTSMYLCASSFLRDQGGRETQYFGPGTRLLVL.